This passage covers 31 T cell receptor beta chains from one sample sequenced in a study of blood T cell repertoires in COVID-19. The table came from immunoSEQ multiplex PCR; TCRdb's copy has only in-frame clones and leaves some out. The sample lists about 86,000 clones; 82% were seen once. Input material: peripheral blood. All receptors come from an elderly woman with acute or convalescent COVID-19.

The chain employs TRBV5-1 and TRBJ2-7, with D possibly matching TRBD2 (6 bases). Germline CDR1 SGHRS, CDR2 YFSETQ. CDR3 length equals 14 residues. Deletions cut 0 bases from V and 0 bases from J, with 7 bases between. This CDR3 reads CASSLVGGSYEQYF. CDR3 bases: TGCGCCAGCAGCTTGGTCGGGGGCTCCTACGAGCAGTACTTC.

The rearrangement joins TRBV11-2 to TRBJ1-2, with 7 bases aligning to TRBD1. Germline V gene sequence: CDR1 SGHAT, CDR2 FQNNGV. This CDR3 contains 13 residues. Trimming removed 10 bases from V and 2 bases from J; junction bases left unmatched: 7. This CDR3 is CATREGANYGYTF. CDR3 bases: TGTGCCACCCGGGAGGGGGCGAACTATGGCTACACCTTC.

The gene calls are TRBV5-1 and TRBJ1-2; 8 bases are a match to TRBD1. The V gene end was trimmed by 4 bases and the J gene end by 2 bases; junction bases not matched to a gene: 4. The CDR3 spans 14 residues. Germline CDR1 and CDR2: SGHRS and YFSETQ. The CDR3 DNA sequence: TGCGCCAGCAGCACGACAGGGGCCAACTATGGCTACACCTTC. Residues: CASSTTGANYGYTF. The variable domain in full, completed from reference TRBV5-1 and TRBJ1-2, reads KAGVTQTPRYLIKTRGQQVTLSCSPISGHRSVSWYQQTPGQGLQFLFEYFSETQRNKGNFPGRFSGRQFSNSRSEMNVSTLELGDSALYLCASSTTGANYGYTFGSGTRLTVV.

This clone was picked up one time. The chain is built from TRBV11-2 and TRBJ2-5, with TRBD1 matching over 7 bases. The trim removed 7 bases at V and 1 base at J, leaving 6 bases unmatched. The CDR3 totals 14 residues. Germline-derived CDR1 and CDR2 are SGHAT and FQNNGV. CDR3 nucleotides: TGTGCCAGCATTGAGGGGGCAGCCCAAGAGACCCAGTACTTC. Protein: CASIEGAAQETQYF.

The chain recombines TRBV19 with TRBJ1-3; 7 nucleotides line up with TRBD1. The CDR3 covers 14 residues. With 5 bases clipped from V and 2 bases from J, the junction kept 3 bases outside the gene matches. The V gene's germline CDR1 is LNHDA and CDR2 SQIVND (reference sequence). CDR3 in amino acids: CASSSGTAGNTIYF. CDR3 coding DNA: TGTGCCAGTAGTTCCGGGACAGCTGGAAACACCATATATTTT.

The gene calls are TRBV9 and TRBJ1-2; the match to TRBD1 covers 9 bases. In germline, CDR1 is SGDLS, CDR2 YYNGEE. This CDR3 contains 14 residues. V gave up 4 bases and J gave up 3 bases; unmatched junction bases: 4. In DNA, the CDR3 is TGTGCCAGCAGCTGGGGACAGGGAGACTATGGCTACACCTTC. It encodes CASSWGQGDYGYTF. The full variable domain, completed using reference TRBV9 and TRBJ1-2, is DSGVTQTPKHLITATGQRVTLRCSPRSGDLSVYWYQQSLDQGLQFLIQYYNGEERAKGNILERFSAQQFPDLHSELNLSSLELGDSALYFCASSWGQGDYGYTFGSGTRLTVV.

This rearrangement joins TRBV5-6 to TRBJ2-5; D may be TRBD1 (7 bases). The germline V gene has CDR1 SGHDT and CDR2 YYEEEE. The CDR3 is made up of 18 amino acids. Trimming removed 3 bases at V and 1 base at J, with 22 bases between. The CDR3 region has the DNA TGTGCCAGCAGCTCGAGACTAGGAAGGGGGCTTGGCCAAGAGACCCAGTACTTC. It is translated as CASSSRLGRGLGQETQYF.

V and J are TRBV5-1 and TRBJ1-1; D gene ambiguous. Between the trimmed V and J ends, which lost 6 bases and 1 base, there was a span of 13 bases. This CDR3 contains 14 residues. Germline-derived CDR1 and CDR2 are SGHRS and YFSETQ. CDR3: CASTSSPGNTEAFF. CDR3 DNA sequence: TGCGCCAGCACCTCAAGTCCGGGGAACACTGAAGCTTTCTTT.

The chain links TRBV3-1 (or the pseudogene TRBV3-2) to TRBJ1-1, with a weak D call TRBD1 (5 bases). CDR3 size: 15 residues. V dropped 4 bases and J dropped 3 bases, with 15 bases sitting between them. In germline, CDR1 is LGHDT, CDR2 YNNKEL (reference sequence). The CDR3 loop reads CASSLPGGADTEAFF. The CDR3 region has the DNA TGTGCCAGCAGCCTCCCGGGAGGGGCCGACACTGAAGCTTTCTTT.

The chain has TRBV28 and TRBJ2-2, with 7 bases identical to TRBD1. Trimming cost V 2 bases and J 2 bases; bases outside gene matches: 2. CDR3 length: 15 residues. CDR1 and CDR2 (germline): MDHEN, SYDVKM. This chain's CDR3 is CASSLRQGNTGELFF. The DNA for the CDR3 is TGTGCCAGCAGTTTACGACAGGGAAACACCGGGGAGCTGTTTTTT.

This clone was counted once. In the same sample, other DNA sequences code for this CDR3. The chain uses TRBV19 and TRBJ2-7, with 7 bases lining up with TRBD1. Germline loops: CDR1 LNHDA, CDR2 SQIVND (reference sequence). The CDR3 is 13 amino acids. Germline trimming cut 3 bases from V and 2 bases from J; bases unmatched to any gene: 1. CDR3 amino acids: CASSIGQAYEQYF. The CDR3 nucleotides read TGTGCCAGTAGTATTGGACAGGCCTACGAGCAGTACTTC. The full variable domain, with the rest looked up from reference TRBV19 and TRBJ2-7, is DGGITQSPKYLFRKEGQNVTLSCEQNLNHDAMYWYRQDPGQGLRLIYYSQIVNDFQKGDIAEGYSVSREKKESFPLTVTSAQKNPTAFYLCASSIGQAYEQYFGPGTRLTVT.

J is TRBJ1-1 and V is TRBV5-5, with D perhaps matching TRBD1 (5 bases). CDR1 is SGHKS, CDR2 YYEKEE, per germline (reference sequence). The CDR3 has 15 amino acids. Trimming removed 0 bases from V and 1 base from J, with 10 bases in between. In DNA form, the CDR3 reads TGTGCCAGCAGCTTGGTGATGGGGCCGAACACTGAAGCTTTCTTT. It is translated as CASSLVMGPNTEAFF.

This clone is medium-sized in the sample. The rearrangement links TRBV10-3 to TRBJ1-1; a weak D match, TRBD1 (6 bases). Germline lookup yields CDR1 ENHRY and CDR2 SYGVKD. Between the trimmed V and J ends, which lost 5 bases and 2 bases, there was a span of 21 bases. CDR3 length equals 17 residues. The CDR3 sequence: CAISPNQGTAVNTEAFF. The CDR3 DNA is TGTGCCATCAGTCCTAACCAGGGGACCGCTGTTAACACTGAAGCTTTCTTT.

The chain links TRBV12-3 or TRBV12-4 to TRBJ1-1; D is possibly TRBD1 (5 bases). The CDR3 runs to 13 residues. Trimming removed 3 bases at V and 6 bases at J, with 11 bases between. CDR3 DNA sequence: TGTGCCAGCAGTTTTCTAGGCAGGGCTGAAGCTTTCTTT. Protein: CASSFLGRAEAFF.

The V call is TRBV5-4, the J call TRBJ2-7, with 9 bases identical to TRBD2. Trimming cost V 4 bases and J 3 bases; bases outside gene matches: 5. The CDR3 extends over 14 amino acids. Germline values: CDR1 SGHNT, CDR2 YYREEE (reference sequence). CDR3 sequence reads: CASSPSGGHYEQYF. CDR3 bases: TGTGCCAGCAGCCCAAGCGGGGGGCACTACGAGCAGTACTTC.

This clone was detected only a few times. This chain connects TRBV11-3 to TRBJ2-3; 10 nucleotides agree with TRBD1. The CDR3 sequence is 16 residues long. Per the germline V gene, CDR1 is SGHNT and CDR2 is YENEEA. The ends lost 5 bases at V and 3 bases at J; junction bases unmatched: 8. CDR3 coding DNA: TGTGCCAGCAGCCCCGGGACAGGGGTGGATACAGATACGCAGTATTTT. It specifies CASSPGTGVDTDTQYF.

The chain is built from TRBV4-2 and TRBJ1-2; D is unresolved. Trimming removed 0 bases from V and 8 bases from J, with 13 bases in between. Germline lookup yields CDR1 LGHNA and CDR2 YNFKEQ. The CDR3 spans 14 residues. The CDR3 DNA sequence: TGTGCCAGCAGCCAAGATAGCGGGATGGGAGGCTACACCTTC. Protein sequence: CASSQDSGMGGYTF.

This clone was seen a handful of times. CDR3 sequence reads: CASSSGTGGIELANEKLFF. CDR3 sequence (DNA): TGCGCCAGCAGCTCCGGGACAGGGGGTATTGAATTGGCTAATGAAAAACTGTTTTTT. The rearrangement links TRBV5-1 to TRBJ1-4, with 11 bases that match TRBD1. Germline CDR1 SGHRS, CDR2 YFSETQ. The J segment lost 3 bases and the V segment lost 3 bases, leaving 13 bases of the junction unmatched. CDR3 size: 19 residues.

The V and J genes are TRBV27 and TRBJ1-6; 7 bases fit TRBD1. The CDR3 is 14 residues long. Per germline, CDR1 MNHEY and CDR2 SMNVEV (reference sequence). The junction had 3 bases not matched to a gene; V was cut back by 2 bases and J by 8 bases. CDR3 coding DNA: TGTGCCAGCAGTTTAGGAGGGGGCGATTCACCCCTCCACTTT. The encoded protein is CASSLGGGDSPLHF.

The rearrangement links TRBV6-5 to TRBJ2-7; 10 nucleotides agree with TRBD2. The CDR3 loop spans 15 amino acids. From germline, CDR1 is MNHEY and CDR2 SVGAGI. V gave up 5 bases and J gave up 3 bases; unmatched junction bases: 7. CDR3 amino acids: CASSTTGTSVYEQYF. CDR3 DNA sequence: TGTGCCAGCAGTACAACCGGGACTAGCGTCTACGAGCAGTACTTC.

This chain links TRBV6-1 with TRBJ2-1; tentatively, D is TRBD2 (7 bases). Trimming left V 2 bases short and J 1 base short, with 12 bases between. The CDR3 consists of 16 residues. CDR1 is MNHNS, CDR2 SASEGT, per germline. The CDR3 nucleotides read TGTGCCAGCAGTGAACGGGGGAGGGGGTCCTACAATGAGCAGTTCTTC. This sequence encodes CASSERGRGSYNEQFF.

The rearrangement uses TRBV5-5 and TRBJ2-2; 10 bases map to TRBD1. This CDR3 has 15 residues. CDR1 and CDR2 from the germline V gene are SGHKS and YYEKEE (reference sequence). J gave up 6 bases and V 0 bases, and 2 bases lay outside the gene matches. The CDR3 bases are TGTGCCAGCAGCTTGGGACAGGGGGCAGCCGGGGAGCTGTTTTTT. Protein product: CASSLGQGAAGELFF.

V and J are TRBV5-4 and TRBJ1-1; 10 bases align to TRBD1. Trimming at V came to 3 bases and at J to 11 bases, leaving 10 bases not matched to a gene. Looked up from germline, CDR1 is SGHNT and CDR2 is YYREEE (reference sequence). The CDR3 is made up of 14 amino acids. In nucleotides, the CDR3 is TGTGCCAGCAGCTCGAGCGACAGGGGGCCATCGGCTTTCTTT. Its protein product is CASSSSDRGPSAFF.

This rearrangement joins TRBV11-2 to TRBJ2-5; 7 nucleotides line up with TRBD1. Germline values: CDR1 SGHAT, CDR2 FQNNGV. This CDR3 region has 14 residues. V lost 5 bases, J lost 5 bases, and 8 bases stayed unmatched. The CDR3 region is CASSEEGGAETQYF. CDR3 DNA: TGTGCCAGCAGCGAAGAAGGGGGCGCGGAGACCCAGTACTTC.

The chain uses TRBV28 and TRBJ1-2; D gene unclear. The CDR3 runs to 17 residues. Germline loops: CDR1 MDHEN, CDR2 SYDVKM. Trimming shortened V by 6 bases and J by 3 bases, and 23 bases separated the two germline ends. CDR3 amino acids: CASSETRAPTLDYGYTF. CDR3 nucleotides: TGTGCCAGCAGCGAAACGCGGGCACCCACTTTGGACTATGGCTACACCTTC.

The chain combines TRBV11-2 with TRBJ1-2; 8 bases are a match to TRBD1. V gave up 4 bases and J gave up 5 bases; unmatched junction bases: 9. Germline CDR1 and CDR2: SGHAT and FQNNGV. This CDR3 has 15 amino acids. CDR3 sequence reads: CASSSSGDRTYGYTF. CDR3 DNA: TGTGCCAGCAGCTCTTCAGGGGACAGGACTTATGGCTACACCTTC.

The chain combines TRBV5-1 with TRBJ2-1; 7 bases agree with TRBD2. The trim removed 4 bases at V and 9 bases at J, leaving 10 bases unmatched. Germline CDR1 and CDR2: SGHRS and YFSETQ. The CDR3 extends over 14 amino acids. The CDR3 sequence: CASSGRTSESEQFF. CDR3 DNA: TGCGCCAGCAGCGGGAGGACTAGTGAAAGTGAGCAGTTCTTC.

The chain is built from TRBV6-5 and TRBJ2-5, with TRBD1 as a possible D gene (7 bases). The CDR3 has 14 amino acids. V gave up 6 bases and J gave up 2 bases, with 13 bases separating them. Germline V lookup: CDR1 MNHEY, CDR2 SVGAGI. CDR3 amino acids: CASRAGGSQETQYF. For the CDR3, the DNA is TGTGCCAGCAGGGCAGGGGGGTCGCAAGAGACCCAGTACTTC.

The V call is TRBV23-1, the J call TRBJ2-7; no clear D. TRBV23-1 carries the ORF label, with uncertain function. Trimming removed 2 bases at V and 0 bases at J, with 8 bases between. This CDR3 is built from 14 residues. The CDR3 DNA sequence: TGCGCCAGCAGTCAAGTACAGAGCTCCTACGAGCAGTACTTC. This encodes CASSQVQSSYEQYF.

This rearrangement joins TRBV5-5 to TRBJ2-1; a weak D match, TRBD2 (5 bases). CDR1 is SGHKS and CDR2 is YYEKEE in the germline V gene (reference sequence). The CDR3 consists of 13 residues. V lost 0 bases and J lost 12, with 13 bases in between. CDR3 protein: CASSLAAEERQFF. CDR3 coding DNA: TGTGCCAGCAGCTTGGCCGCGGAGGAAAGGCAGTTCTTC. Filled out from reference TRBV5-5 and TRBJ2-1, the complete variable domain reads DAGVTQSPTHLIKTRGQQVTLRCSPISGHKSVSWYQQVLGQGPQFIFQYYEKEERGRGNFPDRFSARQFPNYSSELNVNALLLGDSALYLCASSLAAEERQFFGPGTRLTVL.

This rearrangement joins TRBV6-5 to TRBJ2-3, with D unclear. The germline V and J ends were trimmed by 6 bases and 4 bases, with 5 bases remaining between them. Per germline, CDR1 MNHEY and CDR2 SVGAGI. The CDR3 has 11 residues. The CDR3 DNA is TGTGCCAGCAGCCATGCAGATACGCAGTATTTT. Protein sequence: CASSHADTQYF.